A single sample is the source of the 32 T cell receptor beta chains below, sequenced in a study of T cell repertoires in cytomegalovirus infection. TCRdb passed the reads through MiXCR, listing each CDR3 protein once. Among fewer than 300,000 distinct CDR3 sequences listed, about a quarter were seen once. Sequenced sample: PBMCs. The origin of the receptors is a human donor in good health (CMV status not recorded). Some clones in this sample may be carry-over from other donors' samples.

This clonotype has ten or more counts. V gene TRBV15 combines with J gene TRBJ2-4, with a tentative D call TRBD2 (6 bases). The V end was cut by 0 bases, the J end by 6 bases, with 12 bases between. The germline V gene has CDR1 LNHNV and CDR2 YYDKDF (reference sequence). This CDR3 contains 15 residues. The CDR3 DNA follows: TGTGCCACCAGCAGAGATCAAGGGACTCTAAACATTCAGTACTTC. It is translated as CATSRDQGTLNIQYF.

In its sample, this clonotype was seen many times. CDR3 residues: CASSRGQPNNSPLHF. Here the CDR3 DNA reads TGCGCCAGCAGCCGGGGACAGCCTAATAATTCACCCCTCCACTTT. The chain joins TRBV4-3 to TRBJ1-6; TRBD1 agrees at 7 bases. Per the germline V gene, CDR1 is LGHNA and CDR2 is YSLEER. The J segment lost 5 bases and the V segment lost 4 bases, leaving 5 bases of the junction unmatched. This CDR3 has 15 amino acids.

This clonotype showed up just a few times. The chain has TRBV5-1 and TRBJ2-1; perhaps TRBD1 as D (6 bases). The germline V and J ends were trimmed by 2 bases and 8 bases, with 14 bases remaining between them. The CDR3 covers 14 residues. Looked up from germline, CDR1 is SGHRS and CDR2 is YFSETQ. CDR3 sequence: CASSFSYRAHEQFF. Written as DNA, the CDR3 is TGCGCCAGCAGCTTTAGCTACAGGGCTCATGAGCAGTTCTTC.

Turning to this clonotype: The junction differs from germline at one of its ends, possibly a read error. The V gene is TRBV4-1, the J gene TRBJ2-1, with TRBD2 as a possible D gene (6 bases). Germline V lookup: CDR1 MGHRA, CDR2 YSYEKL. This CDR3 is built from 18 residues. CDR3 amino acids: CASSQDRSRTGVGNEQFF. The DNA of the CDR3 is TGTGCCAGCAGCCAAGATCGGAGTCGGACGGGAGTCGGGAATGAGCAGTTCTTC.

In its sample, this clonotype was seen many times. The CDR3 loop is CASSITGTGAGELFF. The CDR3 DNA reads TGTGCCAGCAGCATCACCGGGACAGGGGCCGGGGAGCTGTTTTTT. V and J are TRBV11-2 and TRBJ2-2; TRBD1 agrees at 10 bases. CDR1 SGHAT and CDR2 FQNNGV come from the germline V gene. Trimming cost V 5 bases and J 6 bases; bases outside gene matches: 6. CDR3 length: 15 amino acids.

This chain uses TRBV7-2 with TRBJ2-1, with 10 bases that match TRBD2. The CDR3 is made up of 15 amino acids. After removal of 3 bases from V and 3 bases from J, the junction contained 2 bases not matched to a gene. The germline gives CDR1 SGHTA, CDR2 FQGNSA. CDR3 bases: TGTGCCAGCAGCTTTAGCGGGAGGAACTACAATGAGCAGTTCTTC. Translated: CASSFSGRNYNEQFF.

This chain uses TRBV5-1 with TRBJ1-1; D unclear. CDR1 and CDR2 from the germline V gene are SGHRS and YFSETQ. The CDR3 covers 14 residues. V was pared by 7 bases and J by 8 bases, with 21 bases between. CDR3 residues: CASSLGQQTKEAFF. The CDR3, as DNA: TGCGCCAGCTCCCTCGGGCAGCAAACAAAGGAAGCTTTCTTT.

The chain uses TRBV29-1 and TRBJ2-1; D not certain. Trimming left V 0 bases short and J 2 bases short, with 8 bases between. Germline CDR1 reads SQVTM; CDR2 reads ANQGSEA. This CDR3 has 14 amino acids. The DNA for the CDR3 is TGCAGCGTTGAAGATAGATCGGCCTACAATGAGCAGTTCTTC. Protein: CSVEDRSAYNEQFF.

This clonotype was seen more than once but under ten times. This rearrangement joins TRBV7-6 to TRBJ1-1; D uncertain. The CDR3 covers 15 residues. V lost 1 base and J lost 0, with 9 bases in between. The germline V gene has CDR1 SGHVS and CDR2 FNYEAQ. In nucleotides, the CDR3 is TGTGCCAGCAGCTTAGGAGGCCAGTTGAACACTGAAGCTTTCTTT. Protein product: CASSLGGQLNTEAFF.

Many counts were recorded for this clonotype. The rearrangement links TRBV7-2 to TRBJ2-5, with D possibly being TRBD1 or TRBD2 (5 bases each). V was trimmed by 2 bases and J by 3 bases, leaving 13 bases between them. CDR1 is SGHTA, CDR2 FQGNSA, per germline. The CDR3 runs to 15 residues. The CDR3 reads CASSLYGTGEETQYF. DNA of the CDR3: TGTGCCAGCAGCTTATACGGGACCGGGGAAGAGACCCAGTACTTC. The variable domain in full, with the rest retrieved from reference TRBV7-2 and TRBJ2-5, is GAGVSQSPSNKVTEKGKDVELRCDPISGHTALYWYRQSLGQGLEFLIYFQGNSAPDKSGLPSDRFSAERTGGSVSTLTIQRTQQEDSAVYLCASSLYGTGEETQYFGPGTRLLVL.

This clonotype was seen more than once but under ten times. Here the CDR3 DNA reads TGCGCCAGCAGCCAAGATTCGAGCGGGATTTACAATGAGCAGTTCTTC. Encoded protein: CASSQDSSGIYNEQFF. The chain joins TRBV4-3 to TRBJ2-1; the match to TRBD2 covers 7 bases. The V gene's germline CDR1 is LGHNA and CDR2 YSLEER. The CDR3 contains 16 residues. V trimming: 0 bases; J trimming: 4 bases; junction bases outside the gene matches: 6.

The table lists this clonotype with a few counts. The chain employs TRBV29-1 and TRBJ2-5, with 7 bases matching TRBD1. CDR1 and CDR2 from the germline V gene are SQVTM and ANQGSEA. The trim removed 5 bases at V and 0 bases at J, leaving 12 bases unmatched. The CDR3 runs 16 residues. The CDR3, as DNA: TGCAGCGTTCAGACAGGGAAGGGCTTACACCAAGAGACCCAGTACTTC. Residues: CSVQTGKGLHQETQYF. The full variable domain, rest sourced from reference TRBV29-1 and TRBJ2-5, is SAVISQKPSRDICQRGTSLTIQCQVDSQVTMMFWYRQQPGQSLTLIATANQGSEATYESGFVIDKFPISRPNLTFSTLTVSNMSPEDSSIYLCSVQTGKGLHQETQYFGPGTRLLVL.

This clonotype was seen repeatedly, ten times or more. For the CDR3, the DNA is TGTGCCAGCAGCTCCGGACTAGCGGGACCAGATACGCAGTATTTT. This translates into CASSSGLAGPDTQYF. The rearrangement uses TRBV7-3 and TRBJ2-3, with 12 positions matching TRBD2. The CDR3 has 15 residues. The V and J ends lost 4 bases and 4 bases, in that order; junction bases with no gene match: 3. Germline assignment: CDR1 SGHTA and CDR2 FQGTGA.

The gene calls are TRBV28 and TRBJ2-7; D not resolved. With 6 bases removed from V and 0 bases from J, the gap between germline ends came to 15 bases. The V gene's germline CDR1 is MDHEN and CDR2 SYDVKM. The CDR3 contains 15 residues. DNA of the CDR3: TGTGCCAGCAGCCCTCTCGACGGGTACTCCTACGAGCAGTACTTC. It is translated as CASSPLDGYSYEQYF.

There are a few counts of this clonotype. This chain links TRBV5-6 with TRBJ1-2, with 7 bases fitting TRBD1. J lost 8 bases, V lost 3 bases, and 10 bases had no gene match. In germline, CDR1 is SGHDT, CDR2 YYEEEE. This CDR3 is 14 amino acids long. CDR3 sequence (DNA): TGTGCCAGCAGCTACCAGACAGGGTCGGGGGGCTACACCTTC. Its protein product is CASSYQTGSGGYTF.

This clonotype has only a few counts. The chain couples TRBV7-2 to TRBJ2-7, with 8 positions matching TRBD2. The germline V gene encodes CDR1 SGHTA and CDR2 FQGNSA. Trimming at V came to 5 bases and at J to 7 bases, leaving 13 bases not matched to a gene. CDR3 size: 15 residues. CDR3: CASSIGGGGPEEQYF. The CDR3, as DNA: TGTGCCAGCAGCATCGGGGGGGGAGGGCCGGAGGAGCAGTACTTC.

Concerning this clonotype itself: This clone may be a read error of a much larger clone one base away. This chain joins TRBV7-3 and TRBJ1-1, with 9 bases matching TRBD1. Germline assignment: CDR1 SGHTA and CDR2 FQGTGA. The CDR3 has 13 amino acids. Unmatched junction bases numbered 5, after V lost 5 bases and J lost 7 bases. CDR3 amino acids: CASSVDRGDEAFF. In DNA, the CDR3 is TGTGCCAGCAGCGTCGACAGGGGGGATGAAGCTTTCTTT. The whole variable domain, filled in from reference TRBV7-3 and TRBJ1-1, reads GAGVSQTPSNKVTEKGKYVELRCDPISGHTALYWYRQSLGQGPEFLIYFQGTGAADDSGLPNDRFFAVRPEGSVSTLKIQRTERGDSAVYLCASSVDRGDEAFFGQGTRLTVV.

This clonotype has at least ten counts. This chain connects TRBV12-3 or TRBV12-4 to TRBJ2-1; D is perhaps TRBD2 (6 bases). Trimming removed 4 bases from V and 6 bases from J, with 13 bases in between. This CDR3 spans 14 amino acids. The chain's CDR3 is CASSYPPGVNEQFF. The DNA for the CDR3 is TGTGCCAGCAGTTACCCCCCGGGAGTCAATGAGCAGTTCTTC.

The sample holds many counts of this clonotype. The chain recombines TRBV7-2 with TRBJ1-2; D remains unclear. Germline assignment: CDR1 SGHTA and CDR2 FQGNSA. The CDR3 is made up of 11 amino acids. V lost 11 bases to trimming and J lost 7 bases, with 14 bases between them. CDR3 nucleotide sequence: TGTGCCCTTTCGTCGGGAATTGGCTACACCTTC. Translated, it gives CALSSGIGYTF. Together with reference TRBV7-2 and TRBJ1-2, the CDR3 gives the full variable domain: GAGVSQSPSNKVTEKGKDVELRCDPISGHTALYWYRQSLGQGLEFLIYFQGNSAPDKSGLPSDRFSAERTGGSVSTLTIQRTQQEDSAVYLCALSSGIGYTFGSGTRLTVV.

The genes are TRBV6-2 or TRBV6-3 and TRBJ2-1; 9 bases match TRBD2. Germline loops: CDR1 MNHEY, CDR2 SVGEGT. V lost 2 bases, J lost 2 bases, and 7 bases stayed unmatched. This CDR3 contains 17 residues. CDR3 sequence: CASSYVRSGSPYNEQFF. The CDR3 bases are TGTGCCAGCAGTTACGTCCGTAGCGGGAGCCCCTACAATGAGCAGTTCTTC.

The chain recombines TRBV6-1 with TRBJ2-7, with 7 bases aligning to TRBD1. This CDR3 region has 15 residues. Germline CDR1 MNHNS, CDR2 SASEGT. J was trimmed by 9 bases and V by 1 base; bases with no gene match: 12. CDR3 DNA sequence: TGTGCCAGCAGTGAAGGCTCACACAGGGGAAAGGGGCAGTACTTC. This codes for CASSEGSHRGKGQYF.

This clonotype was recorded at least ten times. V gene TRBV7-8 combines with J gene TRBJ2-1; TRBD2 agrees at 13 bases. The germline V gene has CDR1 SGHVS and CDR2 FQNEAQ. V lost 5 bases to trimming and J lost 6 bases; unmatched junction nucleotides: 7. CDR3 length: 16 residues. CDR3 DNA sequence: TGTGCCAGCAGCCGCGAACTAGCGGGAGGGGTCAATGAGCAGTTCTTC. It translates to CASSRELAGGVNEQFF.

This clonotype was counted a few times. The CDR3 sequence is CASSFFGRAQPQHF. CDR3 bases: TGTGCCAGCAGCTTTTTTGGCAGGGCCCAGCCCCAGCATTTT. The V and J genes are TRBV7-2 and TRBJ1-5, with a tentative D call TRBD1 (5 bases). Per the germline V gene, CDR1 is SGHTA and CDR2 is FQGNSA. The CDR3 extends over 14 amino acids. V was clipped by 3 bases and J by 7 bases, with 13 bases between them.

The rearrangement joins TRBV15 to TRBJ1-2; D remains unclear. The V gene lost 0 bases and the J gene lost 7 bases, with 6 bases spanning the gap. Germline V gives CDR1 LNHNV, CDR2 YYDKDF (reference sequence). This CDR3 comprises 12 residues. The CDR3 protein is CATSRDGSGYTF. In DNA, the CDR3 is TGTGCCACCAGCAGAGACGGAAGTGGCTACACCTTC.

This chain connects TRBV2 to TRBJ2-5; possible D gene TRBD2, 6 bases. CDR1 is SNHLY, CDR2 FYNNEI, per germline. CDR3 length: 14 residues. V lost 6 bases and J lost 4, with 15 bases in between. This CDR3 is CASSGRQFRETQYF. CDR3 bases: TGTGCCAGCAGCGGGAGACAGTTCAGAGAGACCCAGTACTTC.

This clonotype is categorized as medium-sized. The J gene is TRBJ2-5, the V gene TRBV24-1; D uncertain. The CDR3 loop spans 13 amino acids. V was pared by 8 bases and J by 0 bases, with 9 bases between. The V gene's germline CDR1 is KGHDR and CDR2 SFDVKD. DNA of the CDR3: TGTGCCACCAAGTCTATTGACCAAGAGACCCAGTACTTC. It yields the protein CATKSIDQETQYF.

This chain links TRBV6-5 with TRBJ1-3; TRBD1 aligns across 7 bases. The CDR3 covers 14 residues. From germline, CDR1 is MNHEY and CDR2 SVGAGI. After removal of 6 bases from V and 1 base from J, the junction contained 3 bases not matched to a gene. CDR3 nucleotide sequence: TGTGCCAGCAGAAAGACAGGGTCTGGAAACACCATATATTTT. Its translation: CASRKTGSGNTIYF.

V is TRBV5-6 and J is TRBJ1-2; unclear D gene. The V and J ends lost 1 base and 4 bases respectively, with 11 bases between them. CDR1 is SGHDT, CDR2 YYEEEE, per germline. There are 14 residues in the CDR3. The CDR3 is CASSLKVALYGYTF. CDR3 sequence (DNA): TGTGCCAGCAGCTTGAAGGTGGCCCTCTATGGCTACACCTTC.

The V call is TRBV2, the J call TRBJ2-5; D is unresolved. CDR3 length equals 12 residues. Trimming took off 4 bases at V and 4 bases at J, with 7 bases between the two ends. Germline lookup yields CDR1 SNHLY and CDR2 FYNNEI. This CDR3 reads CASSARSETQYF. The CDR3 DNA reads TGTGCCAGCAGTGCTAGGTCAGAGACCCAGTACTTC.

This clonotype was counted between two and nine times. V usage is TRBV4-1 and J usage is TRBJ1-5; D ambiguous. From germline, CDR1 is MGHRA and CDR2 YSYEKL. V was shortened by 0 bases and J by 7 bases, with 10 bases between the two germline ends. CDR3 length: 14 residues. The CDR3 DNA is TGCGCCAGCAGCCAAGATCTGGGAGGCCAGCCCCAGCATTTT. Protein: CASSQDLGGQPQHF.

This clonotype was observed a few times. V and J are TRBV12-3 or TRBV12-4 and TRBJ1-5; maybe TRBD1 (5 bases). Trimming stripped 4 bases from V and 2 bases from J, with 12 bases between. The CDR3 sequence is 15 residues long. The CDR3 is CASSSGLPGNQPQHF. CDR3 in DNA: TGTGCCAGCAGTTCGGGACTTCCAGGCAATCAGCCCCAGCATTTT.

This chain links TRBV19 with TRBJ1-5; D is perhaps TRBD1 (6 bases). The CDR3 is 12 residues long. Trimming took 6 bases from V and 7 from J, leaving 10 bases between them. Germline-derived CDR1 and CDR2 are LNHDA and SQIVND (reference sequence). CDR3 nucleotide sequence: TGTGCCAGTAGCCAGGACAGACAGCCCCAGCATTTT. Its translation: CASSQDRQPQHF.